This entry features one T cell receptor beta chain sequence. Its specificity is not known. V dropped 7 bases and J dropped 2 bases, with 15 bases sitting between them. The CDR3 sequence is 14 residues long. Germline V lookup: CDR1 MDHEN, CDR2 SYDVKM. This entry belongs to a study of tumor-infiltrating lymphocytes in primary liver carcinoma. Points from the study as a whole: Lesser overlap characterized tumor-adjacent and tumor-blood pairs relative to tumor region pairs.

Starting material of about 480 ng total RNA yielded TCR beta cDNA via a constant-region primer. ARM-PCR was slightly modified, and three nested multiplex PCR rounds with it gave rise to the TCR beta libraries. Forward primers for TRBV1-TRBV30 and a C-beta reverse primer served the first two PCR rounds, at around 11 cycles each. TCRdb re-analysed the multiplex PCR reads in MiXCR, keeping a single row per CDR3 protein. The table records about 48,000 distinct CDR3 sequences, over 65% of them present only once. Co-extraction of both nucleic acids (RNA and DNA) used roughly 20-33 mg of unsorted bulk tissue.

The TCR comes from a man aged 40-49 years with primary liver carcinoma and hepatitis B virus infection. This rearrangement joins TRBV28 to TRBJ2-7, with a tentative D call TRBD2 (6 bases). Sequenced: liver tumor tissue from sampling region 3. Subset specified: tumor region T3, left-lateral pole. The CDR3: CASTDAGSPYEQYF. For the CDR3, the DNA is TGTGCCAGCACGGACGCGGGGAGCCCCTACGAGCAGTACTTC. The full variable domain, its missing parts supplied by reference TRBV28 and TRBJ2-7, is DVKVTQSSRYLVKRTGEKVFLECVQDMDHENMFWYRQDPGLGLRLIYFSYDVKMKEKGDIPEGYSVSREKKERFSLILESASTNQTSMYLCASTDAGSPYEQYFGPGTRLTVT.